These 16 T cell receptor beta chains were all obtained from the same sample, sequenced in a study of human T cells and chemical hapten exposure. Time point specified: pre-sensitization, week 0. Treatment described: therapeutic diphenylcyclopropenone sensitization with weekly scalp DPC. Using its own MiXCR run on the RACE reads, TCRdb lists one record per CDR3 protein. Of 300,000 to 450,000 distinct CDR3 sequences detected, 5.5% appear once; the ten largest clones hold about 8.2%. The source was whole blood, collected in connection with sensitization to the hapten diphenylcyclopropenone (DPC). The source of these receptors is a woman in her late teens or twenties with alopecia areata. Some clones in this sample may be carry-over from other donors' samples.

About this clonotype: One end of the junction fails to match germline, which may point to a read error. The chain recombines TRBV7-2 with TRBJ1-1; D perhaps matches TRBD1 (5 bases). This CDR3 has 13 amino acids. Looked up from germline, CDR1 is SGHTA and CDR2 is FQGNSA. The CDR3 spells CASSSDSNTEAYF. In DNA, the CDR3 is TGTGCCAGCAGCTCCGACAGTAACACTGAAGCTTACTTT.

This chain joins TRBV6-5 and TRBJ2-3; D may be TRBD1 or TRBD2 (5 bases each). This CDR3 contains 14 residues. CDR1 is MNHEY and CDR2 is SVGAGI in the germline V gene. V was cut by 6 bases and J by 2 bases, with 12 bases left in between. In nucleotides, the CDR3 is TGTGCCAGCAGCCGGGGCTCCGTCACAGATACGCAGTATTTT. Protein sequence: CASSRGSVTDTQYF.

V and J are TRBV14 and TRBJ2-1; 8 bases map to TRBD1. V was clipped by 5 bases and J by 0 bases; unmatched bases: 6. From germline, CDR1 is SGHDN and CDR2 FVKESK. The CDR3 runs to 16 residues. CDR3 region: CASSSGTGFSYNEQFF. CDR3 DNA: TGTGCCAGCAGCTCCGGGACAGGCTTCTCCTACAATGAGCAGTTCTTC.

This rearrangement joins TRBV3-1 to TRBJ2-2; TRBD2 matches 16 bases. The CDR3 spans 21 residues. V lost 2 bases to trimming and J lost 6 bases; unmatched junction nucleotides: 15. The germline V gene encodes CDR1 LGHDT and CDR2 YNNKEL (reference sequence). The CDR3 DNA follows: TGTGCCAGCAGCCAACTACCGGGACTAGCGGGGGGGCTCGTAACACCCGGGGAGCTGTTTTTT. This translates into CASSQLPGLAGGLVTPGELFF.

This clonotype was counted at least ten times. J is TRBJ2-1 and V is TRBV12-3 or TRBV12-4; TRBD1 matches 10 bases. J gave up 7 bases and V 6 bases, and 9 bases lay outside the gene matches. The CDR3 consists of 15 residues. This CDR3 reads CASRSGGDRGNEQFF. CDR3 nucleotide sequence: TGTGCCAGCAGATCCGGCGGGGACAGGGGAAATGAGCAGTTCTTC.

This clonotype was observed at least ten times. The CDR3 sequence is CSVTLGGGLLGYTF. For the CDR3, the DNA is TGCAGCGTGACGTTGGGAGGGGGCCTGTTGGGCTACACCTTC. This chain links TRBV29-1 with TRBJ1-2, with 7 bases fitting TRBD1. Germline V CDR1 and CDR2: SQVTM, ANQGSEA. The ends lost 6 bases at V and 8 bases at J; junction bases unmatched: 15. The CDR3 is made up of 14 amino acids.

This sequence joins TRBV27 and TRBJ1-3; possible D gene TRBD1, 5 bases. Deletions cut 10 bases from V and 0 bases from J, with 10 bases between. Per the germline V gene, CDR1 is MNHEY and CDR2 is SMNVEV (reference sequence). The CDR3 is 13 amino acids. CDR3 loop: CATYDSSGNTIYF. In DNA, the CDR3 is TGTGCCACCTACGACAGCTCTGGAAACACCATATATTTT.

In this sample, this clonotype turned up many times. V gene TRBV5-1 combines with J gene TRBJ2-7, with D possibly TRBD1 on 6 matching bases. CDR3 size: 13 residues. CDR1 and CDR2 (germline): SGHRS, YFSETQ. The V and J ends lost 2 bases and 9 bases respectively, with 15 bases between them. The CDR3 protein is CASSFEDSQGQYF. The CDR3 bases are TGCGCCAGCAGCTTTGAGGACAGCCAGGGGCAGTACTTC. The full variable domain, rest sourced from reference TRBV5-1 and TRBJ2-7, is KAGVTQTPRYLIKTRGQQVTLSCSPISGHRSVSWYQQTPGQGLQFLFEYFSETQRNKGNFPGRFSGRQFSNSRSEMNVSTLELGDSALYLCASSFEDSQGQYFGPGTRLTVT.

This chain connects TRBV29-1 to TRBJ1-1, with D tentatively TRBD1 (6 bases). The V end was cut by 4 bases, the J end by 6 bases, with 12 bases between. CDR1 and CDR2 (germline): SQVTM, ANQGSEA. The CDR3 sequence is 12 residues long. In nucleotides, the CDR3 is TGCAGCGTTGTAGGGGGGGACGCTGAAGCTTTCTTT. Its protein is CSVVGGDAEAFF.

This clonotype has only a few counts. The chain is built from TRBV6-2 or TRBV6-3 and TRBJ2-3, with 12 bases that match TRBD2. Trimming took 1 base from V and 0 from J; bases not matched to a gene: 11. The CDR3 is 20 amino acids. CDR1 is MNHEY and CDR2 is SVGEGT in the germline V gene. The CDR3 DNA reads as TGTGCCAGCAGTTACTTTGGACTAGCGGGGACAACTGCCAGCACAGATACGCAGTATTTT. Its protein is CASSYFGLAGTTASTDTQYF.

This clonotype came up a few times. The V and J genes are TRBV6-2 or TRBV6-3 and TRBJ2-4; D gene uncertain. The germline V gene encodes CDR1 MNHEY and CDR2 SVGEGT. The CDR3 has 14 residues. V dropped 10 bases and J dropped 0 bases, with 13 bases sitting between them. The chain's CDR3 is CATADGLAKNIQYF. DNA for the CDR3: TGTGCCACCGCGGACGGTCTAGCCAAAAACATTCAGTACTTC.

The sample holds a few counts of this clonotype. The V call is TRBV4-3, the J call TRBJ2-3; no firm D call. Trimming removed 1 base at V and 5 bases at J, with 7 bases between. The CDR3 is made up of 13 amino acids. CDR1 LGHNA and CDR2 YSLEER come from the germline V gene. CDR3 protein: CASSQAKGDTQYF. The CDR3 DNA follows: TGCGCCAGCAGCCAAGCCAAAGGAGATACGCAGTATTTT.

This clonotype showed up just a few times. This sequence joins TRBV20-1 and TRBJ2-3, with 12 positions matching TRBD2. V was pared by 0 bases and J by 4 bases, with 5 bases of the junction left unmatched. Germline V lookup: CDR1 DFQATT, CDR2 SNEGSKA (reference sequence). The CDR3 loop spans 16 amino acids. The CDR3 coding sequence is TGCAGTGCTAGAGAAGCTAGCGGGGGGGCGGCAGATACGCAGTATTTT. This translates into CSAREASGGAADTQYF.

This clonotype came up many times. The CDR3 DNA is TGTGCCAGCAGCTCTCCCGAGCGGGGGTCTCGCACAGATACGCAGTATTTT. Encoded protein: CASSSPERGSRTDTQYF. The chain employs TRBV7-2 and TRBJ2-3; 8 positions match TRBD2. V lost 4 bases to trimming and J lost 1 base; unmatched junction nucleotides: 10. The germline V gene encodes CDR1 SGHTA and CDR2 FQGNSA. The CDR3 extends over 17 amino acids.

This clonotype came up many times. The chain employs TRBV10-3 and TRBJ2-6, with D possibly being TRBD2 (5 bases). From germline, CDR1 is ENHRY and CDR2 SYGVKD. The ends were cut back, 9 bases at V and 0 bases at J, with 9 bases in the middle. The CDR3 contains 14 residues. The CDR3 here is CAMRASSGANVLTF. The CDR3, as DNA: TGTGCCATGAGGGCCAGCTCTGGGGCCAACGTCCTGACTTTC.

This clonotype was counted a few times. The V and J genes are TRBV12-3 or TRBV12-4 and TRBJ1-2; D gene unclear. The CDR3 runs 15 residues. The ends were cut back, 2 bases at V and 0 bases at J, with 10 bases in the middle. CDR3 DNA sequence: TGTGCCAGCAGTTTACCCAGTAGAGCTAACTATGGCTACACCTTC. It yields the protein CASSLPSRANYGYTF.